The clone carrying this TCR beta chain was seen more than once but under ten times. This specimen belongs to a study of human T cells and chemical hapten exposure. Time point described: pre-sensitization, week 0. Treatment in this sample: therapeutic diphenylcyclopropenone sensitization with weekly scalp DPC. Germline lookup yields CDR1 LGHNA and CDR2 YSLEER. The CDR3 has 17 amino acids. V shed 0 bases, J shed 1 base, and the junction held 7 bases outside the gene matches. Via MiXCR, TCRdb re-called the RACE reads, giving one row per CDR3 protein. This sample has 280,000 or so distinct CDR3 sequences, with approximately 8% found just once.

This material consisted of whole blood, taken in connection with sensitization to the hapten diphenylcyclopropenone (DPC). This clonotype originated in a man younger than 30 with alopecia areata. Some clones in this sample may be carry-over from other donors' samples. The chain links TRBV4-3 to TRBJ1-2, with 8 bases that match TRBD1. CDR3 in amino acids: CASSQDSGGSINYGYTF. CDR3 nucleotides: TGCGCCAGCAGCCAAGATTCAGGGGGCTCTATTAACTATGGCTACACCTTC.